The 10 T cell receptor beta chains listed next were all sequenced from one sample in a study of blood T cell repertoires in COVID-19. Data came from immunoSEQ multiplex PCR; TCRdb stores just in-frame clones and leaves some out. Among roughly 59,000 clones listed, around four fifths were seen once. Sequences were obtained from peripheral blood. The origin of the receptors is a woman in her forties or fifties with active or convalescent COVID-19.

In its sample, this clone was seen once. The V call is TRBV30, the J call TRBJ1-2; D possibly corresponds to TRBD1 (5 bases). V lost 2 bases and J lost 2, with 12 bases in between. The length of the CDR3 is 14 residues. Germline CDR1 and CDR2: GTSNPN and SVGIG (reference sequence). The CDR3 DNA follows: TGTGCCTGGAGTCCCCCCGGGGGGAACTATGGCTACACCTTC. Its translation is CAWSPPGGNYGYTF.

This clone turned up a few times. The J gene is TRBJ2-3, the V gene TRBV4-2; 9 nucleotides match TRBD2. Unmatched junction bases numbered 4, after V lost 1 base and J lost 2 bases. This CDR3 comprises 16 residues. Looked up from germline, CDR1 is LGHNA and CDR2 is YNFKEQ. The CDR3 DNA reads TGTGCCAGCAGCCAAGGGAGCGGGAGGTCCACAGATACGCAGTATTTT. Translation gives CASSQGSGRSTDTQYF.

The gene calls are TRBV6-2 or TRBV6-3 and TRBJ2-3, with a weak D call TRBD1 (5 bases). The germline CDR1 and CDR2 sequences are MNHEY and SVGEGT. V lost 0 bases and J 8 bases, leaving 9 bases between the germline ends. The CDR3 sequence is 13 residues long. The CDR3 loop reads CASSYSARGTQYF. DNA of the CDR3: TGTGCCAGCAGTTACTCAGCTAGGGGTACGCAGTATTTT.

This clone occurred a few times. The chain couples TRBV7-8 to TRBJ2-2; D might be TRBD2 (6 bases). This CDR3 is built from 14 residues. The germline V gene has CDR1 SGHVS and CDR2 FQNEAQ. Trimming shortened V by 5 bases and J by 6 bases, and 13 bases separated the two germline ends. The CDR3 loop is CASSRWTIPGELFF. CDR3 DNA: TGTGCCAGCAGCCGATGGACTATTCCCGGGGAGCTGTTTTTT.

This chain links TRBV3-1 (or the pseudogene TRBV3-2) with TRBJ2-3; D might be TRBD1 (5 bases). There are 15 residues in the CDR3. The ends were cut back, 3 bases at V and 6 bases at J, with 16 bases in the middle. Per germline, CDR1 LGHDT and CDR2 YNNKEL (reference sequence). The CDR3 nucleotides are TGTGCCAGCAGCCAGGACCCCCTTAGGGGTGATACGCAGTATTTT. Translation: CASSQDPLRGDTQYF.

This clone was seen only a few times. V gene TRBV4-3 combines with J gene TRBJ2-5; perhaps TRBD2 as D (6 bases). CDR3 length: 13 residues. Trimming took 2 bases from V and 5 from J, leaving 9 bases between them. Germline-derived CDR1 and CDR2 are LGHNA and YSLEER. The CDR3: CASSQREFETQYF. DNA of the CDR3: TGCGCCAGCAGCCAACGGGAGTTTGAGACCCAGTACTTC.

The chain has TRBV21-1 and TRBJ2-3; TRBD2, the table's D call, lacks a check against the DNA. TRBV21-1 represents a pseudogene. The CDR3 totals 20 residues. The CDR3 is CASSKQGRTSGIFSTDTQYF. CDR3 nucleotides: TGTGCCAGCAGCAAACAAGGGAGGACTAGCGGGATATTTAGCACAGATACGCAGTATTTT.

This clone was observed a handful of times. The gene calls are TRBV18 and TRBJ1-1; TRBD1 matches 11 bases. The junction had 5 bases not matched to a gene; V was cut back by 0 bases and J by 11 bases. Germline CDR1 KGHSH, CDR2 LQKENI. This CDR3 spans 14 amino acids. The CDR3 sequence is CASSPPDRGRYAFF. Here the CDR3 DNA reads TGTGCCAGCTCACCACCGGACAGGGGGCGATACGCTTTCTTT.

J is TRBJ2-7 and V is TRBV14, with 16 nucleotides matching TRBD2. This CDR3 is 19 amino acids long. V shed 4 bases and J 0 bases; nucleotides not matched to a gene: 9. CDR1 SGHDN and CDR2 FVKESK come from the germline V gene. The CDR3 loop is CASSPTPGLAGGPSYEQYF. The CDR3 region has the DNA TGTGCCAGCAGCCCGACACCGGGACTAGCGGGAGGGCCCTCCTACGAGCAGTACTTC.

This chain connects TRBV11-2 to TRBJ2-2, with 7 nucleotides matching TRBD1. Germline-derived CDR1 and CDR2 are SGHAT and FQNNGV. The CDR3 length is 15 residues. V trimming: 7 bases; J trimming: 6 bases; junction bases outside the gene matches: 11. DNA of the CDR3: TGTGCCAGCACCTACGCGCAACAGGGGTCCGGGGAGCTGTTTTTT. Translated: CASTYAQQGSGELFF.